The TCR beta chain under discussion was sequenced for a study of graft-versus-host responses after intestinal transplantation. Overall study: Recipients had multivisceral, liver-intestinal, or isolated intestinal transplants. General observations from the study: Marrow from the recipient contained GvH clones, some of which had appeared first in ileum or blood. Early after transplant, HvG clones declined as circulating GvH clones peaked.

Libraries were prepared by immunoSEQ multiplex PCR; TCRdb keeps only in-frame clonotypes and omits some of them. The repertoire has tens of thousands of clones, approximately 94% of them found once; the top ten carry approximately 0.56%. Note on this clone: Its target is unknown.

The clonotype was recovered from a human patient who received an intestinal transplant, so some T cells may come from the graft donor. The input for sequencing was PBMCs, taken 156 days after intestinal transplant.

The CDR3 DNA follows: TGCGCCAGCAGCTTGTCACCGGTCACGAGCTCCTACAATGAGCAGTTCTTC. Protein sequence: CASSLSPVTSSYNEQFF. The V gene is TRBV5-1, the J gene TRBJ2-1; D unresolved. In germline, CDR1 is SGHRS, CDR2 YFSETQ. Between the trimmed V and J ends, which lost 1 base and 0 bases, there was a span of 14 bases. The CDR3 covers 17 residues.